These T cell receptor beta chains were read from a single sample in a study of T cell responses to AZD1222 COVID-19 vaccine. Profiling relied on immunoSEQ multiplex PCR, and the TCRdb table lists in-frame clones only, not all of them. The profile covers about 170,000 clones, with more than 85% appearing a single time and roughly 3.8% taken by the ten largest. Sequences were derived from peripheral blood, sampled on day 0 of AZD1222 vaccination. Receptors originate from an adult in good health. Each CDR3 is given with its conserved first and last residue. Fields, in order: V gene, CDR3 protein.

TRBV19 CASSFAGVIDEQFF
TRBV9 CASSVVAGPTEAFF
TRBV24-1 CATSDVTGGNEQFF
TRBV19 CASTPFYGNTEAFF
TRBV18 CASSPLPFTEAFF
TRBV3-1/TRBV3-2 CASSYTSGIRSQYF
TRBV28 CASSLGGTRNYGYTF
TRBV19 CASSLQGTSGLYNEQFF
TRBV19 CATTTGTYGYTF
TRBV3-1/TRBV3-2 CASSQDALAAGDTQYF
TRBV30 CAWGTRTVTSSYNSPLHF
TRBV5-5 CASSWGNSPLHF
TRBV10-3 CAVRVGDIGELFF
TRBV19 CASRPGLHTEAFF
TRBV7-2 CASSPLVGQGTITQYF
TRBV19 CASSMLAGGYNEQFF
TRBV30 CAWSVTGDHEQYF
TRBV5-4 CASSILGGEAYEQYF
TRBV3-1/TRBV3-2 CASSQEALGQGALGEQFF
TRBV25-1 CASSEIGHRGQNTEAFF
TRBV5-1 CASSLVGGSGELFF
TRBV6-5 CASSWTGMEPQHF
TRBV10-3 CAISDMAYEQYF
TRBV7-6 CASSLGGQGAYEQYF
TRBV20-1 CSASGGTRLYEQYF
TRBV15 CATMEIGGVEQYF
TRBV28 CASIGSDSPLHF
TRBV28 CASSWGQLNAMNTEAFF
TRBV6-5 CASSFSGRAYNEQFF
TRBV5-4 CASSIGLMGTQYF
TRBV27 CASSLWVGGRDTEAFF